A selection of T cell receptor beta chains follows, all from one sample in a study of CD8 T cells in Susac syndrome. Each CDR3 protein is one row after TCRdb ran MiXCR on the immunoSEQ multiplex PCR reads. The sample lists 110,000 to 150,000 distinct CDR3 sequences; 90% to 97% were seen once. Specimen: CD4+ T cells from PBMCs. These receptors were taken from a human donor with Susac syndrome. The CDR3 runs from the conserved cysteine through the conserved F or W. The D gene is left open where the match is weak. Not all rows give a size; the values are once, few, many and, for expanded clones, a class.

.	.	TRBV3-1	TRBJ2-1	CASSQQIGTLNEQFF	TGTGCCAGCAGCCAACAAATCGGGACTCTTAATGAGCAGTTCTTC
.	.	TRBV2	TRBJ2-5	CASAAGYQETQYF	TGTGCCAGCGCGGCAGGCTACCAAGAGACCCAGTACTTC
TRBD2	.	TRBV4-1	TRBJ2-4	CASSQGGLAGTNHIQYF	TGCGCCAGCAGCCAAGGGGGCTTAGCGGGAACTAATCACATTCAGTACTTC
.	.	TRBV29-1	TRBJ2-3	CSVGAGIGTDTQYF	TGCAGCGTTGGGGCAGGTATTGGCACAGATACGCAGTATTTT
.	.	TRBV5-1	TRBJ2-1	CASKDQSSYNEQFF	TGCGCCAGCAAGGACCAGAGCTCCTACAATGAGCAGTTCTTC
TRBD1	.	TRBV25-1	TRBJ2-2	CASSGEGQGFGELFF	TGTGCCAGCAGCGGGGAGGGACAGGGGTTCGGGGAGCTGTTTTTT
.	.	TRBV20-1	TRBJ2-7	CSARDFRGSYEQYF	TGCAGTGCTAGAGATTTTAGGGGATCCTACGAGCAGTACTTC
.	.	TRBV20-1	TRBJ1-2	CSARDSQITFF	TGCAGTGCTAGAGATTCGCAGATCACTTTCTTC
.	.	TRBV20-1	TRBJ2-5	CSAPGGQETQYF	TGCAGTGCTCCCGGCGGGCAAGAGACCCAGTACTTC
TRBD1	.	TRBV18	TRBJ1-2	CASSPGQGASDYGYTF	TGTGCCAGCTCACCCGGACAGGGGGCTTCTGACTATGGCTACACCTTC
TRBD2	.	TRBV12-3/TRBV12-4	TRBJ2-2	CASLTSGSTGELFF	TGTGCCAGCTTAACTAGCGGGAGTACCGGGGAGCTGTTTTTT
.	.	TRBV2	TRBJ2-5	CASSELSTITTQETQYF	TGTGCCAGCAGTGAGCTGAGCACAATCACCACCCAAGAGACCCAGTACTTC
.	once	TRBV11-2	TRBJ2-4	CASRKAGNIQYF	TGTGCCAGCAGGAAGGCCGGAAACATTCAGTACTTC